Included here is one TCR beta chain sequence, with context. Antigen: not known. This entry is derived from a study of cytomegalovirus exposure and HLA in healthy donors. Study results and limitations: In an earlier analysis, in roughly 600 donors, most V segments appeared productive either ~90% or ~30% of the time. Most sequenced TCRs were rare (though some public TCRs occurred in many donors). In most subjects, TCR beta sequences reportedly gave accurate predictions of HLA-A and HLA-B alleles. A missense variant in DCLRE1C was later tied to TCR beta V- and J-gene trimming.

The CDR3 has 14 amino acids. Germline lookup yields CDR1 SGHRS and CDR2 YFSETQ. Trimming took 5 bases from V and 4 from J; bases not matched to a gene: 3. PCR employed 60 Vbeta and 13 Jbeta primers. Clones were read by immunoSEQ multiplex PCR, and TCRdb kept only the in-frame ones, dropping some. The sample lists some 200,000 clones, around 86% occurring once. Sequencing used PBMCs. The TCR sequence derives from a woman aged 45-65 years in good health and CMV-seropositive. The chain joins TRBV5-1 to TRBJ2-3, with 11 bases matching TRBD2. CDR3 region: CASRLAGAADTQYF. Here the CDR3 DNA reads TGCGCCAGCAGACTAGCGGGGGCGGCAGATACGCAGTATTTT.